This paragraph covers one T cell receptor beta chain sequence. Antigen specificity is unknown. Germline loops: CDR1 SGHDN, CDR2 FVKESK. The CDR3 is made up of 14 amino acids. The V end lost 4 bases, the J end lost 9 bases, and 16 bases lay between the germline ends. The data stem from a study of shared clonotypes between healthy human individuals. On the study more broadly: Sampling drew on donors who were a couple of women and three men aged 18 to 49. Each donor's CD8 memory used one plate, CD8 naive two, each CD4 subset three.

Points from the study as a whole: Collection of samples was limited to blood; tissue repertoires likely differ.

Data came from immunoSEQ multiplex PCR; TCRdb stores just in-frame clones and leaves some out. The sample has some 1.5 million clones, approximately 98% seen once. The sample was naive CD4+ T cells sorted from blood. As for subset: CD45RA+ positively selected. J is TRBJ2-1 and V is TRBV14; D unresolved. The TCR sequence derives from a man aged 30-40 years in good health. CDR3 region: CASSPKGIVGEQFF. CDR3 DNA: TGTGCCAGCAGCCCCAAGGGAATAGTCGGTGAGCAGTTCTTC.